These 12 T cell receptor beta chains share one sample of origin, sequenced in a study of T cell responses to AZD1222 COVID-19 vaccine. The assay was immunoSEQ multiplex PCR, and TCRdb's table has in-frame clones only and misses some. The table has 85,000 to 130,000 clones, approximately 88% seen once. The sample in question was peripheral blood, obtained on day 0 of AZD1222 vaccination. These TCRs come from an adult in good health.

The V gene is TRBV4-1, the J gene TRBJ1-4; a possible D gene is TRBD1 (6 bases). The CDR3 covers 16 residues. V lost 0 bases and J lost 1, with 9 bases in between. Per germline, CDR1 MGHRA and CDR2 YSYEKL. The CDR3 DNA reads TGCGCCAGCAGCCAAGATCAGGGGAGAACTAATGAAAAACTGTTTTTT. It encodes CASSQDQGRTNEKLFF.

V and J are TRBV6-2 or TRBV6-3 and TRBJ2-1; D is possibly TRBD1 (7 bases). There are 15 residues in the CDR3. CDR1 and CDR2 (germline): MNHEY, SVGEGT. Trimming took 4 bases from V and 2 from J, leaving 12 bases between them. The CDR3 here is CASSSLRGAYNEQFF. CDR3 in DNA: TGTGCCAGCAGTTCTCTCAGGGGGGCCTACAATGAGCAGTTCTTC.

The chain combines TRBV11-2 with TRBJ2-5; D possibly corresponds to TRBD2 (7 bases). This CDR3 spans 14 amino acids. V was pared by 1 base and J by 5 bases, with 11 bases between. CDR1 is SGHAT, CDR2 FQNNGV, per germline. The CDR3 region has the DNA TGTGCCAGCAGCTTAGGGACTAGGGGGGAGACCCAGTACTTC. Protein sequence: CASSLGTRGETQYF.

The chain has TRBV9 and TRBJ1-2; unclear D gene. There are 14 residues in the CDR3. In germline, CDR1 is SGDLS, CDR2 YYNGEE. With 3 bases removed from V and 1 base from J, the gap between germline ends came to 10 bases. The CDR3 coding sequence is TGTGCCAGCAGCGAATATAGAGATAACTATGGCTACACCTTC. It is translated as CASSEYRDNYGYTF.

The V gene is TRBV27, the J gene TRBJ2-1, with 7 bases identical to TRBD1. V dropped 5 bases and J dropped 10; count of bases not matched to a gene: 8. This CDR3 region has 13 residues. Germline CDR1 reads MNHEY; CDR2 reads SMNVEV (reference sequence). In DNA form, the CDR3 reads TGTGCCAGCAGTCCCCGGGACAGAACCGAGCAGTTCTTC. As protein: CASSPRDRTEQFF.

This chain joins TRBV4-1 and TRBJ1-5; tentative D call: TRBD1 (5 bases). The germline CDR1 and CDR2 sequences are MGHRA and YSYEKL. The V end was cut by 2 bases, the J end by 2 bases, with 13 bases between. The CDR3 extends over 16 amino acids. For the CDR3, the DNA is TGCGCCAGCAGCCAATTTGACCGAGGGGGCAATCAGCCCCAGCATTTT. This sequence encodes CASSQFDRGGNQPQHF.

V is TRBV7-9 and J is TRBJ1-1, with 7 bases that match TRBD1. V shed 4 bases and J 8 bases; nucleotides not matched to a gene: 7. CDR3 length: 13 residues. Germline V lookup: CDR1 SEHNR, CDR2 FQNEAQ (reference sequence). This CDR3 reads CASSSRQGGEAFF. The DNA of the CDR3 is TGTGCCAGCAGCTCCCGACAGGGTGGGGAAGCTTTCTTT.

The chain recombines TRBV7-2 with TRBJ1-1; D gene unclear. The V gene lost 0 bases and the J gene lost 6 bases, with 17 bases spanning the gap. CDR3 length: 16 amino acids. From germline, CDR1 is SGHTA and CDR2 FQGNSA. The DNA for the CDR3 is TGTGCCAGCAGCTTAGCGGCCGGGCCCCTGACCTCTGAAGCTTTCTTT. It yields the protein CASSLAAGPLTSEAFF.

The rearrangement joins TRBV2 to TRBJ2-1; 12 bases agree with TRBD2. The germline gives CDR1 SNHLY, CDR2 FYNNEI. The CDR3 sequence is 16 residues long. Unmatched junction bases numbered 6, after V lost 6 bases and J lost 3 bases. The chain's CDR3 is CASRDGLAGLYNEQFF. CDR3 nucleotide sequence: TGTGCCAGCAGAGACGGACTAGCGGGACTCTACAATGAGCAGTTCTTC.

V is TRBV3-1 (or the pseudogene TRBV3-2) and J is TRBJ1-1; D remains ambiguous. V was shortened by 2 bases and J by 7 bases, with 11 bases between the two germline ends. The germline CDR1 and CDR2 sequences are LGHDT and YNNKEL (reference sequence). The CDR3 consists of 13 residues. The CDR3: CASSQSVPVEAFF. The CDR3 DNA follows: TGTGCCAGCAGCCAATCCGTTCCAGTTGAAGCTTTCTTT.

The gene calls are TRBV19 and TRBJ1-5; 8 bases are a match to TRBD1. The ends lost 5 bases at V and 4 bases at J; junction bases unmatched: 1. CDR1 is LNHDA, CDR2 SQIVND, per germline (reference sequence). This CDR3 is 13 amino acids long. The CDR3 sequence: CASSDRGNQPQHF. The CDR3 bases are TGTGCCAGTAGTGACAGGGGAAATCAGCCCCAGCATTTT.

V usage is TRBV25-1 and J usage is TRBJ1-4; TRBD1 matches 9 bases. The V segment lost 4 bases and the J segment 6 bases; nucleotides outside the gene matches: 9. The CDR3 runs to 16 residues. The germline V gene encodes CDR1 MGHDK and CDR2 SYGVNS. As DNA, the CDR3 is TGTGCCAGCAGTGCCTCCCCGGGACAGGGCGATGAAAAACTGTTTTTT. This translates into CASSASPGQGDEKLFF.